What follows are 22 T cell receptor beta chains derived from one specimen sequenced in a study of Ad26.COV2.S vaccination and SARS-CoV-2 variants. Data came from immunoSEQ multiplex PCR; TCRdb stores just in-frame clones and leaves some out. This table holds about 680,000 clones, about 89% found once. Indicated treatment: about 20 received Ad26.COV2.S at low or high dose, single or two shots; 5 received placebo; per-sample allocation not given. The investigators took samples on day 63 after the first vaccine or placebo injection. The sequenced sample was peripheral blood, obtained in a trial of Ad26.COV2.S vaccine versus placebo. The receptors here all came from a person aged 18-60 years who received the Ad26.COV2.S COVID-19 vaccine or a placebo.

The CDR3 spells CAGQFIGNTIYF. The CDR3 DNA follows: TGTGCCGGCCAGTTTATCGGAAACACCATATATTTT. The chain uses TRBV12-3 or TRBV12-4 and TRBJ1-3; no firm D call. The CDR3 length is 12 residues. Trimming took off 11 bases at V and 4 bases at J, with 12 bases between the two ends.

This chain joins TRBV19 and TRBJ2-7, with 9 bases fitting TRBD2. CDR3 length: 15 amino acids. V dropped 1 base and J dropped 3; count of bases not matched to a gene: 4. Germline V gives CDR1 LNHDA, CDR2 SQIVND (reference sequence). In nucleotides, the CDR3 is TGTGCCAGTAGTATAGGACTAGCGGTAGTCTACGAGCAGTACTTC. Protein: CASSIGLAVVYEQYF.

The chain employs TRBV5-6 and TRBJ2-2, with 9 bases identical to TRBD1. The CDR3 extends over 16 amino acids. CDR1 SGHDT and CDR2 YYEEEE come from the germline V gene. V lost 4 bases and J lost 8; bases outside the gene matches: 12. The CDR3 nucleotides are TGTGCCAGCAGCCCCGACAGGGGGGCCACCTGGGGGGAGCTGTTTTTT. Amino acids: CASSPDRGATWGELFF. Looking up the rest from reference TRBV5-6 and TRBJ2-2 gives the full variable domain: DAGVTQSPTHLIKTRGQQVTLRCSPKSGHDTVSWYQQALGQGPQFIFQYYEEEERQRGNFPDRFSGHQFPNYSSELNVNALLLGDSALYLCASSPDRGATWGELFFGEGSRLTVL.

The rearrangement links TRBV18 to TRBJ1-4, with D possibly matching TRBD1 (6 bases). V lost 6 bases and J lost 6, with 14 bases in between. CDR3 length: 14 amino acids. Germline CDR1 KGHSH, CDR2 LQKENI. This CDR3 reads CASSSTGGHEKLFF. The CDR3, as DNA: TGTGCCAGCTCCAGCACGGGGGGGCATGAAAAACTGTTTTTT.

The genes are TRBV3-1 (or the pseudogene TRBV3-2) and TRBJ1-2, with unresolved D. The V end was cut by 1 base, the J end by 2 bases, with 5 bases between. The CDR3 has 13 amino acids. Germline lookup yields CDR1 LGHDT and CDR2 YNNKEL (reference sequence). The CDR3 sequence: CASSQGRNYGYTF. The CDR3 nucleotides read TGTGCCAGCAGCCAAGGCCGGAACTATGGCTACACCTTC.

V and J are TRBV6-5 and TRBJ1-1; tentatively, D is TRBD1 (5 bases). CDR3 length equals 14 residues. Germline values: CDR1 MNHEY, CDR2 SVGAGI. Trimming took off 6 bases at V and 1 base at J, with 12 bases between the two ends. CDR3 protein: CASSLRAGNTEAFF. The CDR3 DNA reads TGTGCCAGCAGCCTCAGGGCGGGGAACACTGAAGCTTTCTTT.

The chain has TRBV9 and TRBJ2-6, with 15 nucleotides matching TRBD2. The CDR3 loop spans 18 amino acids. Germline V gives CDR1 SGDLS, CDR2 YYNGEE. Trimming removed 4 bases from V and 3 bases from J; junction bases left unmatched: 5. This CDR3 is CASSPQGLAGGGANVLTF. The DNA for the CDR3 is TGTGCCAGCAGCCCCCAGGGACTAGCGGGAGGTGGGGCCAACGTCCTGACTTTC.

This sequence joins TRBV7-9 and TRBJ2-5; 11 bases agree with TRBD2. CDR3 length: 15 residues. CDR1 and CDR2 (germline): SEHNR, FQNEAQ (reference sequence). V shed 3 bases and J 2 bases; nucleotides not matched to a gene: 2. The CDR3 coding sequence is TGTGCCAGCAGCTTTCGACTAGCGGGGCAAGAGACCCAGTACTTC. Its translation: CASSFRLAGQETQYF.

The chain has TRBV6-5 and TRBJ2-1; D is possibly TRBD2 (6 bases). Germline V CDR1 and CDR2: MNHEY, SVGAGI. With 2 bases removed from V and 2 bases from J, the gap between germline ends came to 10 bases. The CDR3 consists of 15 residues. CDR3 nucleotide sequence: TGTGCCAGCAGTTACGGGACTCTCCCCTACAATGAGCAGTTCTTC. Amino acid sequence: CASSYGTLPYNEQFF.

The V gene is TRBV7-2, the J gene TRBJ2-5; perhaps D is TRBD1 or TRBD2 (7 bases each). CDR3 length: 14 residues. Germline loops: CDR1 SGHTA, CDR2 FQGNSA. Trimming stripped 5 bases from V and 5 bases from J, with 15 bases between. CDR3 nucleotides: TGTGCCAGCAGCCCCAGTCAGGGGGGGGAGACCCAGTACTTC. Protein sequence: CASSPSQGGETQYF.

This rearrangement joins TRBV4-2 to TRBJ1-6, with 7 bases fitting TRBD1. V gave up 4 bases and J gave up 5 bases; unmatched junction bases: 5. The CDR3 spans 15 residues. The germline gives CDR1 LGHNA, CDR2 YNFKEQ. The CDR3 DNA is TGTGCCAGCAGCCGGCCGGGACAGAATAATTCACCCCTCCACTTT. Its protein is CASSRPGQNNSPLHF.

The chain recombines TRBV3-1 (or the pseudogene TRBV3-2) with TRBJ1-5, with D hard to call. CDR3 length equals 13 residues. Trimming took 0 bases from V and 7 from J, leaving 7 bases between them. Germline V gene sequence: CDR1 LGHDT, CDR2 YNNKEL (reference sequence). The CDR3 protein is CASSQDHNQPQHF. The DNA for the CDR3 is TGTGCCAGCAGCCAAGATCACAACCAGCCCCAGCATTTT.

The genes are TRBV7-9 and TRBJ1-1; no firm D call. V lost 1 base and J lost 4, with 7 bases in between. CDR1 and CDR2 (germline): SEHNR, FQNEAQ (reference sequence). This CDR3 is 13 amino acids long. The CDR3 sequence is CASSLEHTTEAFF. The CDR3 DNA reads TGTGCCAGCAGCTTAGAACATACCACTGAAGCTTTCTTT.

The chain couples TRBV5-4 to TRBJ1-2, with unresolved D. Germline V gene lookup returns CDR1 SGHNT and CDR2 YYREEE (reference sequence). V was shortened by 4 bases and J by 7 bases, with 11 bases between the two germline ends. The length of the CDR3 is 12 residues. CDR3 sequence reads: CASSPREGGYTF. DNA for the CDR3: TGTGCCAGCAGCCCTAGGGAGGGTGGCTACACCTTC.

The rearrangement joins TRBV7-8 to TRBJ2-3; D possibly corresponds to TRBD2 (6 bases). V dropped 5 bases and J dropped 1 base, with 13 bases sitting between them. CDR3 length: 15 residues. The germline gives CDR1 SGHVS, CDR2 FQNEAQ. CDR3 sequence reads: CASSPRLGRTDTQYF. The CDR3 nucleotides are TGTGCCAGCAGCCCCCGACTAGGCCGCACAGATACGCAGTATTTT.

J is TRBJ1-6 and V is TRBV6-5; D remains ambiguous. Looked up from germline, CDR1 is MNHEY and CDR2 is SVGAGI. This CDR3 comprises 12 residues. V shed 6 bases and J shed 13 bases, with 13 bases lying between them. Here the CDR3 reads CASRLTAGPLHF. Here the CDR3 DNA reads TGTGCCAGCAGGCTTACCGCGGGGCCCCTCCACTTT.

The CDR3 here is CASCGGETETGELFF. The CDR3 DNA reads TGCGCCAGCTGTGGGGGAGAGACCGAAACCGGGGAGCTGTTTTTT. The J gene is TRBJ2-2, the V gene TRBV5-1; the D call may be TRBD1 or TRBD2 (5 bases each). Trimming shortened V by 7 bases and J by 5 bases, and 18 bases separated the two germline ends. CDR3 length: 15 residues. The germline gives CDR1 SGHRS, CDR2 YFSETQ.

The chain carries TRBV2 and TRBJ2-2; no firm D call. The CDR3 extends over 13 amino acids. V lost 4 bases and J lost 4, with 7 bases in between. Germline loops: CDR1 SNHLY, CDR2 FYNNEI. The chain's CDR3 is CASSGRGTGELFF. The CDR3 DNA sequence: TGTGCCAGCAGTGGACGTGGCACCGGGGAGCTGTTTTTT.

This sequence joins TRBV2 and TRBJ1-2; 7 bases fit TRBD1. This CDR3 has 13 amino acids. Germline V gene data show CDR1 as SNHLY and CDR2 as FYNNEI. After removal of 7 bases from V and 4 bases from J, the junction contained 6 bases not matched to a gene. The CDR3 spells CASKGQDVYGYTF. CDR3 coding DNA: TGTGCCAGCAAAGGACAGGACGTCTATGGCTACACCTTC.

Details on this clone: The same CDR3 is also encoded by other DNA sequences in this sample. The chain combines TRBV7-2 with TRBJ2-7; no firm D call. Germline assignment: CDR1 SGHTA and CDR2 FQGNSA. The CDR3 runs to 11 residues. V dropped 3 bases and J dropped 4 bases, with 4 bases sitting between them. The chain's CDR3 is CASSFSYEQYF. Here the CDR3 DNA reads TGTGCCAGCAGCTTTAGTTACGAGCAGTACTTC.

The rearrangement links TRBV6-2 or TRBV6-3 to TRBJ1-2, with D perhaps matching TRBD1 (6 bases). Trimming removed 6 bases from V and 0 bases from J, with 11 bases in between. The CDR3 length is 14 residues. Germline-derived CDR1 and CDR2 are MNHEY and SVGEGT. The CDR3: CASRPSGANYGYTF. CDR3 bases: TGTGCCAGCAGACCTTCAGGGGCTAACTATGGCTACACCTTC.

CDR3 coding DNA: TGTGCCTGGAATACGGGTACCCCAGATACGCAGTATTTT. This codes for CAWNTGTPDTQYF. The chain combines TRBV30 with TRBJ2-3; no clear D. From germline, CDR1 is GTSNPN and CDR2 SVGIG (reference sequence). The CDR3 is made up of 13 amino acids. V was cut by 4 bases and J by 4 bases, with 12 bases left in between.